This is a list of T cell receptor beta chains from one sample in a study of control samples from healthy donors and cancer patients. Generated by immunoSEQ multiplex PCR, the TCRdb table keeps only in-frame clones and is missing some. The sample carries around 200,000 clones, around 94% recorded once. The specimen was blood. The receptors here all came from a middle-aged man in good health. The CDR3 runs from the conserved cysteine through the conserved F or W. A D gene is named only where the DNA matches it firmly. Not every row has a clone size; where given, it reads once, few, many or a size class.

v_gene	d_gene	abundance	j_gene	CDR3nt	CDR3aa
TRBV7-6	-	once	TRBJ1-4	TGTGCCAGCAGCTTAACCCAGGGAACTTCAACTAATGAAAAACTGTTTTTT	CASSLTQGTSTNEKLFF
TRBV4-2	TRBD1	once	TRBJ2-1	TGTGCCAGCAGCCAACTCGGAACAGGGGGCGTTAATAATGAGCAGTTCTTC	CASSQLGTGGVNNEQFF
TRBV19	TRBD2	-	TRBJ2-5	TGTGCCACCCGGGGGGGGCAAGAGACCCAGTACTTC	CATRGGQETQYF
TRBV7-9	-	-	TRBJ1-2	TGTGCCAGCAGCCCCAGGTGGGACTATGGCTACACCTTC	CASSPRWDYGYTF
TRBV5-1	-	-	TRBJ1-1	TGCGCCAGCAGACAGGACACGAACACTGAAGCTTTCTTT	CASRQDTNTEAFF
TRBV4-2	-	-	TRBJ1-5	TGTGCCAGCAGCCAAGATCCTCGGGGGGATCAGCCCCAGCATTTT	CASSQDPRGDQPQHF
TRBV7-2	-	-	TRBJ1-2	TGTGCCAGCAGCTTAGAGAGGGATAGCTATGGCTACACCTTC	CASSLERDSYGYTF
TRBV4-1	-	-	TRBJ2-3	TGCGCCAGCAGCCAACGATCTGTGGGGGATACGCAGTATTTT	CASSQRSVGDTQYF
TRBV11-1	-	-	TRBJ1-1	TGTGCCAGCAGCTCACAGCCGGTGTCGGTAGCTTTCTTT	CASSSQPVSVAFF
TRBV6-5	-	-	TRBJ2-7	TGTGCCAGCAGTTACTCGGTCGGGGACTCCTACGAGCAGTACTTC	CASSYSVGDSYEQYF
TRBV10-1	-	-	TRBJ1-3	TGCGCCAGCAGTGACGGGGCTGGCCCTGGAAACACCATATATTTT	CASSDGAGPGNTIYF
TRBV27	TRBD1	-	TRBJ2-2	TGTGCCAGCCTTCCTAGGACAGGAGTGGTGGAGTACACCGGGGAGCTGTTTTTT	CASLPRTGVVEYTGELFF
TRBV5-1	TRBD2	-	TRBJ2-2	TGCGCCAGCAGCTCTAGCGGGGGAAACACCGGGGAGCTGTTTTTT	CASSSSGGNTGELFF
TRBV5-4	-	-	TRBJ2-1	TGTGCCAGCAGCTTAGGTGGGGGGGCCAGGAATGAGCAGTTCTTC	CASSLGGGARNEQFF
TRBV5-1	-	-	TRBJ1-1	TGCGCCAGCAGCGCCGGGACCCCCGGGGTCACTGAAGCTTTCTTT	CASSAGTPGVTEAFF
TRBV28	-	-	TRBJ1-1	TGTGCCAGCAGTTTCAGGGGAGTCACTGAAGCTTTCTTT	CASSFRGVTEAFF
TRBV25-1	-	-	TRBJ1-6	TGTGCCAGCAGTGTCGACATTAATTCACCCCTCCACTTT	CASSVDINSPLHF
TRBV5-1	-	-	TRBJ2-5	TGCGCCAGCAGCATTCAAGAGACCCAGTACTTC	CASSIQETQYF
TRBV19	TRBD1	-	TRBJ1-2	TGTGCCAGTAGTACGACAGGGGGCGTCCTTGGTGGTGGCTACACCTTC	CASSTTGGVLGGGYTF
TRBV30	-	-	TRBJ1-3	TGTGCCTGGAGTCCTAGCCTCGTTGGGAACACCATATATTTT	CAWSPSLVGNTIYF
TRBV9	-	-	TRBJ2-3	TGTGCCAGCAGCTCCCCATTGGGGCGCACCGAATCCGCAGATACGCAGTATTTT	CASSSPLGRTESADTQYF
TRBV29-1	-	once	TRBJ2-3	TGCAGCGTTGATATTTCCCTCACAGATACGCAGTATTTT	CSVDISLTDTQYF
TRBV6-5	-	-	TRBJ2-7	TGTGCCAGCAGGCCCGATGAATACGAGCAGTACTTC	CASRPDEYEQYF
TRBV11-3	-	-	TRBJ1-1	TGTGCCAGCAGCCTAGGTCCGGGAACTGAAGCTTTCTTT	CASSLGPGTEAFF
TRBV14	-	few	TRBJ2-3	TGTGCCAGCAGCCCCTTATCAGGGAGCGTCCTAGGGCCCACAGATACGCAGTATTTT	CASSPLSGSVLGPTDTQYF
TRBV2	-	-	TRBJ1-2	TGTGCCAGCAACAGGTGGGACTATGGCTACACCTTC	CASNRWDYGYTF
TRBV7-2	-	-	TRBJ1-4	TGTGCCAGCAGCGCAGAGGTCCGACGGCAAAAACTGTTTTTT	CASSAEVRRQKLFF
TRBV3-1/TRBV3-2	-	-	TRBJ2-7	TGTGCCACCCGGGGTAGCCCTTCCTACGAGCAGTACTTC	CATRGSPSYEQYF
TRBV30	-	-	TRBJ1-1	TGTGCCTGGAGTGTATCTCCCACAGGGAACACTGAAGCTTTCTTT	CAWSVSPTGNTEAFF
TRBV9	-	-	TRBJ1-1	TGTGCCAGCACCCCCGGGGGGTGGAACTTGAACACTGAAGCTTTCTTT	CASTPGGWNLNTEAFF
TRBV10-1	-	-	TRBJ1-6	TGCGCCAGCAGTGAGGTGGGCCGGTCACCCCTCCACTTT	CASSEVGRSPLHF
TRBV15	-	-	TRBJ1-3	TGTGCCACCAGCAGAGCCGCGGGTAACACCATATATTTT	CATSRAAGNTIYF
TRBV18	TRBD1	-	TRBJ1-5	TGTGCCAGCTCATCCGGGACAGGGTGGCAGCCCCAGCATTTT	CASSSGTGWQPQHF
TRBV11-2	TRBD1	-	TRBJ2-7	TGTGCCAGCAGCTCCAGAAGGACAGGGGAGAACGAGCAGTACTTC	CASSSRRTGENEQYF
TRBV7-2	-	once	TRBJ1-1	TGTGCCAGCAGCTTAAACAGGGCAAGCACTGAAGCTTTCTTT	CASSLNRASTEAFF
TRBV19	TRBD1	-	TRBJ1-1	TGTGCCAGTAGACAGGGGAGGATGAACACTGAAGCTTTCTTT	CASRQGRMNTEAFF
TRBV7-8	-	-	TRBJ1-2	TGTGCCAGCAGTATCGTGCTAGGCTATGGCTACACCTTC	CASSIVLGYGYTF
TRBV5-1	TRBD1	-	TRBJ1-1	TGCGCCAGCAGCTTGGAAGGACAGGGGGCTCGAGCTTTCTTT	CASSLEGQGARAFF
TRBV24-1	-	-	TRBJ1-2	TGTGCCACCAGTGATCCCAGGGATGGCTACACCTTC	CATSDPRDGYTF
TRBV5-4	TRBD2	-	TRBJ2-1	TGTGCCAGCAGCCGGACTAGCGGGGGCTCCTACAATGAGCAGTTCTTC	CASSRTSGGSYNEQFF
TRBV28	-	-	TRBJ1-2	TGTGCCTCGGGGCTACTTTATGGCTACACCTTC	CASGLLYGYTF
TRBV5-4	-	-	TRBJ2-3	TGTGCCAGCAGCTTGGCCAAAGCGGAGAGCACAGATACGCAGTATTTT	CASSLAKAESTDTQYF
TRBV11-2	-	once	TRBJ2-1	TGTGCCAGCAGCACGGACAGAGATAGTGAGCAGTTCTTC	CASSTDRDSEQFF
TRBV27	-	-	TRBJ1-1	TGTGCCAGCAGTGGACAAACCAAGACTGAAGCTTTCTTT	CASSGQTKTEAFF
TRBV5-6	TRBD2	once	TRBJ2-1	TGTGCCAGCAGCTTAGGACTAGCGGGGGTGAATGAGCAGTTCTTC	CASSLGLAGVNEQFF